These T cell receptor beta chains were read from a single sample in a study of T cell repertoires in aging, cancer and after chemotherapy. TCRdb reanalysed the multiplex PCR reads using MiXCR and keeps one entry per CDR3 protein. The data contain approximately 2,900 distinct CDR3 sequences, 25% to 35% of them singletons. Sequences were obtained from blood. These receptors were taken from a human donor with a solid tumor. The conserved cysteine and the conserved F or W are not part of the CDR3 here. Fields, in order: CDR3 protein, J gene, V gene.

ASTLGLNTEAF	TRBJ1-1	TRBV12-3/TRBV12-4
AWSGSQGQEKLF	TRBJ1-4	TRBV30
SVDFWASGSQEAYEQY	TRBJ2-7	TRBV29-1
ASSLGRGAYNEQF	TRBJ2-1	TRBV12-3/TRBV12-4
ASRDRGRRGYT	TRBJ1-2	TRBV6-1
ASSYSSGTKNIQY	TRBJ2-4	TRBV6-5
SAGQGSYEQY	TRBJ2-7	TRBV20-1
ASSPSGTSSYEQY	TRBJ2-7	TRBV18
ASSPPSGGQPQH	TRBJ1-5	TRBV18
ASSPKLDDHTGELF	TRBJ2-2	TRBV19
ASSYNRPMRGSGNTIY	TRBJ1-3	TRBV6-5
ASSDLGSLGH	TRBJ1-6	TRBV6-5
ASSWGTNTGELF	TRBJ2-2	TRBV6-2/TRBV6-3
AWSVASGSGYEQF	TRBJ2-1	TRBV30
ASGVTGVGT	TRBJ1-2	TRBV12-3/TRBV12-4
ASSQERFSNQPQH	TRBJ1-5	TRBV4-3
ASSLAPVIEAF	TRBJ1-1	TRBV12-3/TRBV12-4
ASSFEGKQSTDTQY	TRBJ2-3	TRBV7-9
ASSLVWDRSRTYNSPLH	TRBJ1-6	TRBV12-3/TRBV12-4
ASSYGVTDTQY	TRBJ2-3	TRBV7-4
ASRPGQGHNYT	TRBJ1-2	TRBV6-2/TRBV6-3
ASSPGQLYYGYT	TRBJ1-2	TRBV6-5
ASSPGQGKITYEQY	TRBJ2-7	TRBV19
ASGQGNSPLH	TRBJ1-6	TRBV19
ASSKTLAGDSDTQY	TRBJ2-3	TRBV27
ASSPGTANTEAF	TRBJ1-1	TRBV7-2
ASSTTGGETQY	TRBJ2-5	TRBV6-4
SADAWASNQPQH	TRBJ1-5	TRBV20-1
ASSLDRGNSPLH	TRBJ1-6	TRBV5-4
ASSDKGATGELF	TRBJ2-2	TRBV6-4
ASSLVQGRTDTQY	TRBJ2-3	TRBV12-3/TRBV12-4
ASSAGDRGYNSPLH	TRBJ1-6	TRBV5-6
ASSMGQGSDTGELF	TRBJ2-2	TRBV19
ASSQLAGAYNEQF	TRBJ2-1	TRBV6-2/TRBV6-3
ASSKGLAGGVDTQY	TRBJ2-3	TRBV19
ASSSQSTGTGELF	TRBJ2-2	TRBV7-9
SARGDRDTGELF	TRBJ2-2	TRBV20-1
ASRPTGGTNEKLF	TRBJ1-4	TRBV19
ASSILGGTQY	TRBJ2-5	TRBV6-2/TRBV6-3
ASSRNGQDSGYT	TRBJ1-2	TRBV18
ATSDPPKDTQY	TRBJ2-3	TRBV24-1
ASRGGGPGELF	TRBJ2-2	TRBV6-6
ASSQVIRGEQY	TRBJ2-7	TRBV4-3
ASSLGGGTSGGEQY	TRBJ2-7	TRBV5-1
ASSQDWGGYEKLF	TRBJ1-4	TRBV4-3
SARQPQGNTIY	TRBJ1-3	TRBV20-1
ASSQGFELRTSGGYYNEQF	TRBJ2-1	TRBV4-3